This T cell receptor (beta chain) was sequenced in a study of CD8+ T cells in alopecia areata (dated 2018 in TCRdb). Turning to the overall study: The treated patients, all with moderate-to-severe alopecia areata, were enrolled in an open-label pilot trial of oral tofacitinib given at 5 to 10 mg twice daily. Tofacitinib was given for 6 to 18 months, followed by 6 months of follow-up off drug to assess delayed response and recurrence. For the treated patients, the SALT score, which quantifies what percentage of scalp surface area is affected, served as the measure of disease severity. To study T cell clonal expansion in alopecia areata, the researchers applied high-throughput TCRbeta sequencing to both the C3H/HeJ mouse model and human patients. Human TCRbeta sequencing covered scalp tissue and sorted CD4+ and CD8+ peripheral blood T cells from patchy and totalis/universalis alopecia areata patients and healthy controls. Biopsies were taken from tofacitinib-treated patients at baseline and again at 4 and 24 weeks into treatment, and several of those patients also had a later scalp biopsy. Scalp clonality was compared among normal scalp (n=4), patchy alopecia areata scalp (n=8), and alopecia totalis/universalis scalp (n=8). RNA came from the PAXgene miRNA kit for fixed scalp, the miRNeasy kit for PBMCs, and the RNeasy kit for mouse skin. Amplification of TCRbeta CDR3 regions was done by immunoSEQ multiplex PCR using 35 Vbeta forward primers and 13 Jbeta reverse primers. On the study overall, not on this receptor specifically: Because the treated cohort was small and included a single nonresponder, larger studies are needed to assess links between baseline CD8+ expansion and response. During tofacitinib treatment, many expanded lesional clones stuck around in both scalp and blood, and this persistence may partly explain why relapse happens after treatment is stopped. Lesional scalp, especially in alopecia totalis/universalis, showed higher clonality and more expanded CD8+ clones than normal scalp, suggesting antigenic drive. With tofacitinib, both scalp clonality and the number of expanded CD8+ clones among the top 100 scalp clones went down significantly. Compared with mice, TCR sequences shared between patients were less clear, possibly partly because of HLA diversity across the patient population. Scalp TCR repertoire analysis is complicated because resident alphabeta T cells in normal human skin are also sequenced, whereas mouse skin is dominated by gammadelta T cells.

About this clone: Its binding antigen is unknown. Nothing much larger sits one base from this clone, and base qualities are not available.

Library construction relied on the immunoSEQ multiplex PCR assay. RNA was extracted from all samples and reverse transcribed into cDNA as template for TCR sequencing. First-strand cDNA was synthesized using SuperScript III with a 2:1 mix of oligo-dT and random hexamers. A synthetic immune receptor repertoire was used to measure amplification bias, and any remaining bias was corrected computationally. For the original study's pipeline: Raw reads were preprocessed to remove errors, and CDR3 was defined according to IMGT conventions as the region from the conserved cysteine to phenylalanine. Clonality was computed as 1 minus the Shannon entropy, with the entropy normalized by log2 of the number of productive unique TCRs. Whether each scalp clone was CD4 or CD8 was inferred by checking scalp TCRbeta sequences against the CD4 and CD8 repertoires from sorted blood. The clones in this table, taken by TCRdb from immuneACCESS, are in-frame only. Not every clone is retained; where verified, under half of the shortfall comes from an unresolved V gene, and the cause of the rest is unknown. That table furnishes V, J and clone size, whereas the DNA furnished D and trimming. A total of about 130,000 clones appear in this sample, around half of them only once. The ten biggest clones cover 15% of the sample.

In the paper's terms, the time point label means: more than 3 weeks on oral tofacitinib. Sample treatment or condition, as interpreted from the label and publication: oral pan-JAK inhibitor, 5-10 mg twice daily. Lesional scalp punch biopsies and peripheral blood were collected from alopecia areata patients. After PBMCs were isolated by density centrifugation and stained for CD3, CD4 and CD8, a FACSAria was used to sort CD4+ and CD8+ T cells. Cut back by 3 bases and 6 bases, the V and J ends lie 14 bases apart. CDR1 SGHDT and CDR2 YYEEEE are derived from the germline V gene. The CDR3, cysteine through phenylalanine, is 14 amino acids long. Only the CDR3 DNA stays, 42 bases, in frame from base 1.

Sequenced here: CD8+ T cells sorted from blood, sampled at week 4, from a patient treated with tofacitinib. The rearranged chain carries TRBV5-6 and TRBJ2-3; the D segment cannot be called with confidence. This sequence originates from a human donor with alopecia areata. The nucleotides are TGTGCCAGCAGCTCGGGCCTGGAGATCGATACGCAGTATTTT. Protein translation: CASSSGLEIDTQYF.